The clone carrying this TCR beta chain was seen only a few times. What it recognizes is unknown. The table came from immunoSEQ multiplex PCR; TCRdb's copy has only in-frame clones and leaves some out. The top ten clones hold 20% of a sample with 30,000 to 45,000 clones, approximately 80% of them seen once. Per the germline V gene, CDR1 is MNHEY and CDR2 is SVGAGI. The CDR3 has 15 amino acids. The J segment lost 0 bases and the V segment lost 5 bases, leaving 5 bases of the junction unmatched. The data were obtained in a study of CD4 T cells in relation to SARS-CoV-2 and coronaviruses. Source material: memory CD4+ T cells from PBMCs, cultured in vitro. The receptor comes from an adult with COVID-19. This chain uses TRBV6-5 with TRBJ2-7; 9 bases match TRBD1. CDR3 sequence: CASSQPGQGSYEQYF. The CDR3 DNA reads as TGTGCCAGCAGTCAACCGGGACAGGGCTCCTACGAGCAGTACTTC.